A single sample is the source of the 4 T cell receptor beta chains below, sequenced in a study of cytomegalovirus exposure and HLA in healthy donors. Primers: 60 Vbeta forward and 13 Jbeta reverse. Repertoires were generated with immunoSEQ multiplex PCR, while TCRdb's copy carries only in-frame clones and drops some. The data contain 85,000 to 100,000 clones, 60% to 80% of them singletons. What was sequenced was PBMCs. The receptors derive from a man aged 50 to 60 in good health and CMV-seropositive.

This clone was detected a few times. The rearrangement joins TRBV7-9 to TRBJ1-2; TRBD1 might be the D (6 bases). V was trimmed by 8 bases and J by 5 bases, leaving 18 bases between them. Germline V gene sequence: CDR1 SEHNR, CDR2 FQNEAQ (reference sequence). This CDR3 contains 14 residues. The CDR3, as DNA: TGTGCCAGCCCGTACCCCCAGGGGAAGTATGGCTACACCTTC. This sequence encodes CASPYPQGKYGYTF.

A single count supports this clone. One junction end disagrees with the germline gene, perhaps due to a read error. V gene TRBV4-3 combines with J gene TRBJ1-5, with TRBD1 matching over 7 bases. CDR1 LGHNA and CDR2 YSLEER come from the germline V gene. This CDR3 region has 15 residues. CDR3 sequence: CASSQDLQGNQPQNF. The CDR3 coding sequence is TGCGCCAGCAGCCAAGATTTACAGGGGAATCAGCCCCAGAATTTT.

The chain has TRBV15 and TRBJ2-3, with 8 bases that match TRBD1. Germline V CDR1 and CDR2: LNHNV, YYDKDF (reference sequence). This CDR3 comprises 17 residues. J gave up 4 bases and V 1 base, and 10 bases lay outside the gene matches. DNA for the CDR3: TGTGCCACCAGCAGAGCCCCACCGGGACAGGACGCAGATACGCAGTATTTT. This gives the protein CATSRAPPGQDADTQYF.

This chain connects TRBV6-6 to TRBJ2-2; weak D call: TRBD2 (6 bases). The germline CDR1 and CDR2 sequences are MNHNY and SVGAGI (reference sequence). CDR3 length equals 14 residues. The V end lost 7 bases, the J end lost 4 bases, and 13 bases lay between the germline ends. CDR3 sequence (DNA): TGTGCCAGCAAGGAGGGGATGACCACCGGGGAGCTGTTTTTT. It yields the protein CASKEGMTTGELFF.